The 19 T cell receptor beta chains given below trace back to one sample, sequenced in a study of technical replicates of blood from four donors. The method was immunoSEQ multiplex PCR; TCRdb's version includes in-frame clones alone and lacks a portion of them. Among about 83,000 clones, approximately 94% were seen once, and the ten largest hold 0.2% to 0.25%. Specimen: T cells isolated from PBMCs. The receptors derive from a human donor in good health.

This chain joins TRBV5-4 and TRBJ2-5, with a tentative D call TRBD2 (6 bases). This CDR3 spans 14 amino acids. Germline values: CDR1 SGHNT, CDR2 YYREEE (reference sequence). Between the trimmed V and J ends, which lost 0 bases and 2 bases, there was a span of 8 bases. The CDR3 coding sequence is TGTGCCAGCAGCTTGGCGGCGGGGCAAGAGACCCAGTACTTC. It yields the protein CASSLAAGQETQYF.

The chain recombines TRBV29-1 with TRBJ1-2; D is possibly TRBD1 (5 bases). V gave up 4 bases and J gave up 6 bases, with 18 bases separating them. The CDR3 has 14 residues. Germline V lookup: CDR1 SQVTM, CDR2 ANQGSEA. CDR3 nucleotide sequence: TGCAGCGTTGTTGTGACTCAGGGTTTGGATGGCTACACCTTC. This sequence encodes CSVVVTQGLDGYTF.

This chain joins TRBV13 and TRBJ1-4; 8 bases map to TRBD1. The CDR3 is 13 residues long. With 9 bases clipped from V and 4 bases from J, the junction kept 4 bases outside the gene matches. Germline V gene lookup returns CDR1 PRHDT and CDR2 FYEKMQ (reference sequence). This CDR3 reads CASSTGVNEKLFF. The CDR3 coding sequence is TGTGCCAGTTCGACAGGGGTTAATGAAAAACTGTTTTTT.

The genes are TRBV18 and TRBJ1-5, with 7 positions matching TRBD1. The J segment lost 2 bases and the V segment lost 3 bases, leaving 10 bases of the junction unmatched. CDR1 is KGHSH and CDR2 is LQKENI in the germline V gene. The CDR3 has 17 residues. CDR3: CASSPGQSLAGNQPQHF. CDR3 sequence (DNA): TGTGCCAGCTCACCGGGACAGAGTCTCGCTGGCAATCAGCCCCAGCATTTT.

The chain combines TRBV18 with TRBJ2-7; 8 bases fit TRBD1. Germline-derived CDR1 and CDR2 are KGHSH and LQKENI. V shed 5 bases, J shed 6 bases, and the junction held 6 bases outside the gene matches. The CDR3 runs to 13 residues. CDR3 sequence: CASSSDREREQYF. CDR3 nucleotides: TGTGCCAGCTCATCGGACAGGGAGCGCGAGCAGTACTTC.

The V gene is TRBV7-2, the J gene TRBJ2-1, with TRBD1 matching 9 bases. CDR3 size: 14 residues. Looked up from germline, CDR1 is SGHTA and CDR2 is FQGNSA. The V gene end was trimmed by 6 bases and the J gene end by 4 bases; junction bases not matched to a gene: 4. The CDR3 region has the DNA TGTGCCAGCAGTACGGACAGGGGTTACAATGAGCAGTTCTTC. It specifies CASSTDRGYNEQFF.

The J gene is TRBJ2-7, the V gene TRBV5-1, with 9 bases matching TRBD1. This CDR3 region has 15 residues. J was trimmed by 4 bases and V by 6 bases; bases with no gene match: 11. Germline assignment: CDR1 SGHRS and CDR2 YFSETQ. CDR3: CASKLVTGGGYEQYF. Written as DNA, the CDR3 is TGCGCCAGCAAACTCGTTACAGGGGGCGGGTACGAGCAGTACTTC.

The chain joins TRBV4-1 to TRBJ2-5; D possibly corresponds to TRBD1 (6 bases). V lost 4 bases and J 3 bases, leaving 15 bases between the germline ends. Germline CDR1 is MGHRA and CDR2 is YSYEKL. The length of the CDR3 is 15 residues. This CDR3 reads CASSRWGTLEETQYF. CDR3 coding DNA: TGCGCCAGCAGCCGATGGGGGACACTAGAAGAGACCCAGTACTTC.

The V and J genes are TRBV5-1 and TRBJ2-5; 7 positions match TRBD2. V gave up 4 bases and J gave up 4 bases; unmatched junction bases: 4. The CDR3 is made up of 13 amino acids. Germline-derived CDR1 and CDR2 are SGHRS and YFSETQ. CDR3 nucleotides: TGCGCCAGCAGCCTATGGGGGGGAGAGACCCAGTACTTC. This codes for CASSLWGGETQYF.

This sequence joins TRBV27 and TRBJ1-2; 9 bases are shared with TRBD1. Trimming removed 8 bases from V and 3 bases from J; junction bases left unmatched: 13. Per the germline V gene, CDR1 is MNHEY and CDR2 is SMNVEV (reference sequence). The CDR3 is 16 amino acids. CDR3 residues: CASGQNPGTGYYGYTF. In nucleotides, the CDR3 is TGTGCCAGCGGCCAAAACCCAGGGACAGGGTACTATGGCTACACCTTC.

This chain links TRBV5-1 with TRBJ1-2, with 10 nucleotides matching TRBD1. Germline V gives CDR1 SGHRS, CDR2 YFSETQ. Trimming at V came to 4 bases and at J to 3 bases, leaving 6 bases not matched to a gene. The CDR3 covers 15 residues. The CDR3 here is CASSPGQGNYYGYTF. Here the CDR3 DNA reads TGCGCCAGCAGCCCGGGACAGGGGAATTACTATGGCTACACCTTC.

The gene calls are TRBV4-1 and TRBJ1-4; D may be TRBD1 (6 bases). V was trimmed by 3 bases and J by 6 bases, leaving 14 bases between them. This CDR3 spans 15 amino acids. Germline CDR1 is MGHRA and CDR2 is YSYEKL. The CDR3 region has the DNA TGCGCCAGCAGCCATACCGGGACAACCTATGAAAAACTGTTTTTT. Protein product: CASSHTGTTYEKLFF.

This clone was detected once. The CDR3 here is CASRPAYEDTQYF. DNA of the CDR3: TGTGCCAGCAGACCCGCATACGAGGATACGCAGTATTTT. The chain joins TRBV7-9 to TRBJ2-3; D gene uncertain. Germline V gene sequence: CDR1 SEHNR, CDR2 FQNEAQ (reference sequence). With 6 bases removed from V and 6 bases from J, the gap between germline ends came to 13 bases. CDR3 size: 13 residues.

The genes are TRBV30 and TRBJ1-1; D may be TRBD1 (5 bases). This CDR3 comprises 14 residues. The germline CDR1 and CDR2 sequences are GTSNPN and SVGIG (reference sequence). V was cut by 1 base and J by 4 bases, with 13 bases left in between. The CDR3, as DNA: TGTGCCTGGAGTGGTTGGGGGGGGAGCACTGAAGCTTTCTTT. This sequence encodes CAWSGWGGSTEAFF. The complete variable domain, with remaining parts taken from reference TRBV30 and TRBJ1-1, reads SQTIHQWPATLVQPVGSPLSLECTVEGTSNPNLYWYRQAAGRGLQLLFYSVGIGQISSEVPQNLSASRPQDRQFILSSKKLLLSDSGFYLCAWSGWGGSTEAFFGQGTRLTVV.

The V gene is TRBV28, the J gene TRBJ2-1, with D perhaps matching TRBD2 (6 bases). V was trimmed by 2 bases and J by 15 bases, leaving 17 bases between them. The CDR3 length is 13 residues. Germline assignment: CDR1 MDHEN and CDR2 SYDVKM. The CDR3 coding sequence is TGTGCCAGCAGTTTAATTCAGCTAGCGTCAAGGTTCTTC. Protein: CASSLIQLASRFF.

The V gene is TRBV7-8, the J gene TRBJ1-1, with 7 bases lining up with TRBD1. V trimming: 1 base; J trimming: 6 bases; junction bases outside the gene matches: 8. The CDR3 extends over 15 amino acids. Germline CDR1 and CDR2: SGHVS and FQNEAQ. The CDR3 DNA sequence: TGTGCCAGCAGCTTAGTGAGACAGGGATATCCTGAAGCTTTCTTT. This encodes CASSLVRQGYPEAFF.

The CDR3 spells CASSFTDNTEAFF. The CDR3 DNA sequence: TGTGCCAGCAGTTTTACAGATAACACTGAAGCTTTCTTT. The rearrangement uses TRBV6-5 and TRBJ1-1; D unresolved. V gave up 4 bases and J gave up 2 bases, with 8 bases separating them. Germline V CDR1 and CDR2: MNHEY, SVGAGI. There are 13 residues in the CDR3.

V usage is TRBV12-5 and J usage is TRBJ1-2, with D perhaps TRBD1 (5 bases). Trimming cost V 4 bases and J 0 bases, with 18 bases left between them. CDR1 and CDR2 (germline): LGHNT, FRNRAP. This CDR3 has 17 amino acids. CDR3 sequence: CASGSIIRRTSNYGYTF. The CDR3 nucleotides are TGTGCTAGTGGTTCCATCATCCGTCGGACATCTAACTATGGCTACACCTTC.

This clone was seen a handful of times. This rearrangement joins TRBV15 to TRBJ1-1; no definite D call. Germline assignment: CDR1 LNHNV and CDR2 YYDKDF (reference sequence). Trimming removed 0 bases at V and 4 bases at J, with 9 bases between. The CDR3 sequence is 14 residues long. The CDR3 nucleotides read TGTGCCACCAGCAGAGATAGAACAGCCACTGAAGCTTTCTTT. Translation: CATSRDRTATEAFF. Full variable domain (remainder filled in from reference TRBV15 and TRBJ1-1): DAMVIQNPRYQVTQFGKPVTLSCSQTLNHNVMYWYQQKSSQAPKLLFHYYDKDFNNEADTPDNFQSRRPNTSFCFLDIRSPGLGDTAMYLCATSRDRTATEAFFGQGTRLTVV.